The 18 T cell receptor beta chains below come from one sample, sequenced in a study of vaccination and CD4 T cells after COVID-19. As to treatment: approximately nine-day PBMC culture with coronavirus spike peptide pools or control peptides (ViraFEST assay). These TCRs are of unknown antigen specificity. Cultured CD4+ T cell DNA underwent sequencing with the Oncomine TCR Beta short-read assay. MiXCR, run by TCRdb on the PCR reads, gives a single entry per CDR3 protein. This sample carries 9,500 to 15,000 distinct CDR3 sequences, about 50% of them seen once, and the ten largest clones take roughly a fifth. The sequencing input was CD4+ T cells from blood, cultured in vitro. The receptors shown here come from a human donor who had recovered from COVID-19.

The chain carries TRBV7-3 and TRBJ2-5, with 8 bases fitting TRBD2. J gave up 5 bases and V 5 bases, and 4 bases lay outside the gene matches. This CDR3 comprises 13 residues. Germline-derived CDR1 and CDR2 are SGHTA and FQGTGA. The CDR3 loop reads CASSPSGSETQYF. The CDR3 DNA reads as TGTGCCAGCAGCCCGAGCGGGAGTGAGACCCAGTACTTC. The full variable domain, rest sourced from reference TRBV7-3 and TRBJ2-5, is GAGVSQTPSNKVTEKGKYVELRCDPISGHTALYWYRQSLGQGPEFLIYFQGTGAADDSGLPNDRFFAVRPEGSVSTLKIQRTERGDSAVYLCASSPSGSETQYFGPGTRLLVL.

This clonotype was detected only once. The junction shows a germline mismatch at one end, possibly a read error. As DNA, the CDR3 is TGTGCCAGCAGTTTATTTAGGGGAGGTATGAACACTAAAGCTTTCTTT. It codes for CASSLFRGGMNTKAFF. The chain employs TRBV28 and TRBJ1-1; TRBD1 is a possible D gene (5 bases). Germline assignment: CDR1 MDHEN and CDR2 SYDVKM. The CDR3 consists of 16 residues.

V usage is TRBV19 and J usage is TRBJ2-5, with TRBD1 identical over 8 bases. Losses at the gene ends were 6 bases for V and 4 bases for J; bases not matched to a gene: 13. The CDR3 has 16 amino acids. CDR1 is LNHDA, CDR2 SQIVND, per germline (reference sequence). As DNA, the CDR3 is TGTGCCAGTAGCGAACTGGACAGGGCGGAATCAGAGACCCAGTACTTC. This encodes CASSELDRAESETQYF.

The V and J genes are TRBV20-1 and TRBJ2-2; D unresolved. This CDR3 spans 13 amino acids. The V gene's germline CDR1 is DFQATT and CDR2 SNEGSKA (reference sequence). The V and J ends lost 5 bases and 0 bases respectively, with 7 bases between them. CDR3 bases: TGCAGTGCTTCCAACGCGAACACCGGGGAGCTGTTTTTT. It specifies CSASNANTGELFF.

The chain employs TRBV20-1 and TRBJ2-7; 9 bases line up with TRBD1. The CDR3 has 14 amino acids. The V and J ends lost 1 base and 3 bases, in that order; junction bases with no gene match: 4. Looked up from germline, CDR1 is DFQATT and CDR2 is SNEGSKA (reference sequence). The CDR3: CSARVPTGGYEQYF. The CDR3 DNA is TGCAGTGCTAGAGTTCCGACAGGGGGCTACGAGCAGTACTTC.

This sequence joins TRBV11-2 and TRBJ2-7; 9 bases line up with TRBD1. J lost 5 bases, V lost 5 bases, and 10 bases had no gene match. CDR3 length: 15 residues. In germline, CDR1 is SGHAT, CDR2 FQNNGV. DNA of the CDR3: TGTGCCAGCAGCCTTGACAGGGGGGCTTCCCACGAGCAGTACTTC. This sequence encodes CASSLDRGASHEQYF.

CDR3 in amino acids: CASGTGHSGANVLTF. The CDR3 DNA is TGTGCCAGCGGGACAGGCCACTCTGGGGCCAACGTCCTGACTTTC. The V gene is TRBV7-2, the J gene TRBJ2-6; 8 bases fit TRBD1. Germline V lookup: CDR1 SGHTA, CDR2 FQGNSA. The CDR3 extends over 15 amino acids. Trimming at V came to 8 bases and at J to 0 bases, leaving 3 bases not matched to a gene. Full variable domain (rest looked up from reference TRBV7-2 and TRBJ2-6): GAGVSQSPSNKVTEKGKDVELRCDPISGHTALYWYRQSLGQGLEFLIYFQGNSAPDKSGLPSDRFSAERTGGSVSTLTIQRTQQEDSAVYLCASGTGHSGANVLTFGAGSRLTVL.

This clonotype occurred a few times. V and J are TRBV27 and TRBJ2-3, with TRBD2 matching 14 bases. The CDR3 extends over 17 amino acids. Per the germline V gene, CDR1 is MNHEY and CDR2 is SMNVEV (reference sequence). Losses at the gene ends were 4 bases for V and 4 bases for J; bases not matched to a gene: 7. CDR3 in DNA: TGTGCCAGCAGTTCCCGTTCGACTAGCGGGAGGGCAGATACGCAGTATTTT. This codes for CASSSRSTSGRADTQYF.

The table lists this clonotype with a count of one. The chain couples TRBV7-3 to TRBJ2-3, with a tentative D call TRBD2 (6 bases). The germline CDR1 and CDR2 sequences are SGHTA and FQGTGA. With 4 bases removed from V and 5 bases from J, the gap between germline ends came to 10 bases. The CDR3 totals 13 residues. The CDR3 coding sequence is TGTGCCAGCAGCTCACTAGCCGGAGATACGCAGTATTTT. Its protein is CASSSLAGDTQYF.

The chain uses TRBV11-1 and TRBJ2-3; possibly TRBD2 for D (5 bases). Trimming removed 1 base at V and 1 base at J, with 6 bases between. This CDR3 has 14 amino acids. In germline, CDR1 is SGHAT, CDR2 FQDESV (reference sequence). This chain's CDR3 is CASSLVLGTDTQYF. CDR3 bases: TGTGCCAGCAGCTTAGTACTAGGCACAGATACGCAGTATTTT.

This chain uses TRBV10-3 with TRBJ1-2, with D perhaps TRBD1 (6 bases). Per the germline V gene, CDR1 is ENHRY and CDR2 is SYGVKD. CDR3 length equals 16 residues. Trimming cost V 3 bases and J 3 bases, with 17 bases left between them. The chain's CDR3 is CAISESDSAAYYGYTF. In nucleotides, the CDR3 is TGTGCCATCAGTGAATCGGACAGCGCAGCATACTATGGCTACACCTTC.

The rearrangement uses TRBV20-1 and TRBJ2-4; D gene ambiguous. This CDR3 is built from 14 residues. Germline V gene sequence: CDR1 DFQATT, CDR2 SNEGSKA (reference sequence). With 3 bases removed from V and 3 bases from J, the gap between germline ends came to 12 bases. CDR3 DNA sequence: TGCAGTGCTAGGGTAGGACGTGACAAAAACATTCAGTACTTC. The encoded protein is CSARVGRDKNIQYF.

The gene calls are TRBV30 and TRBJ2-7, with TRBD2 matching over 12 bases. CDR1 and CDR2 from the germline V gene are GTSNPN and SVGIG (reference sequence). V trimming: 2 bases; J trimming: 5 bases; junction bases outside the gene matches: 10. CDR3 length equals 16 residues. As DNA, the CDR3 is TGTGCCTGGAGTACAGGACTAGCGGGGACCTTGGACGAGCAGTACTTC. Translating it yields CAWSTGLAGTLDEQYF.

The chain is built from TRBV20-1 and TRBJ1-2; D remains unclear. The germline V and J ends were trimmed by 4 bases and 8 bases, with 11 bases remaining between them. Per germline, CDR1 DFQATT and CDR2 SNEGSKA (reference sequence). CDR3 size: 11 residues. The chain's CDR3 is CSAIDVGGYTF. For the CDR3, the DNA is TGCAGTGCTATCGACGTTGGCGGCTACACCTTC.

The rearrangement links TRBV19 to TRBJ2-7; the match to TRBD2 covers 7 bases. The CDR3 sequence is 15 residues long. Trimming cost V 3 bases and J 2 bases; bases outside gene matches: 7. CDR1 is LNHDA, CDR2 SQIVND, per germline (reference sequence). The CDR3 DNA reads as TGTGCCAGTAGTATCGAGGCAGGGACTACCTACGAGCAGTACTTC. Translated: CASSIEAGTTYEQYF.

The J gene is TRBJ1-1, the V gene TRBV20-1, with 8 bases aligning to TRBD1. The CDR3 contains 14 residues. Germline V lookup: CDR1 DFQATT, CDR2 SNEGSKA (reference sequence). J lost 5 bases, V lost 5 bases, and 10 bases had no gene match. The CDR3 protein is CSAGGQGIGTEAFF. The CDR3 DNA reads as TGCAGTGCTGGAGGACAGGGTATTGGGACTGAAGCTTTCTTT.

Only a few counts were recorded for this clonotype. The rearrangement joins TRBV24-1 to TRBJ2-3; 10 positions agree with TRBD1. The V and J ends lost 9 bases and 6 bases, in that order; junction bases with no gene match: 14. Germline CDR1 and CDR2: KGHDR and SFDVKD. The CDR3 contains 16 residues. The CDR3, as DNA: TGTGCCACCGAAACCCACCGGGACAGGGGACGGGATACGCAGTATTTT. This encodes CATETHRDRGRDTQYF.

The chain links TRBV20-1 to TRBJ2-5, with 8 bases that match TRBD2. V lost 5 bases to trimming and J lost 5 bases; unmatched junction nucleotides: 7. Germline CDR1 DFQATT, CDR2 SNEGSKA (reference sequence). The CDR3 has 13 residues. DNA of the CDR3: TGCAGTGCTCCCGGACTAGCAGGCGAGACCCAGTACTTC. Translated: CSAPGLAGETQYF.